These 14 T cell receptor beta chains originate from one sample sequenced in a study of T cell responses to AZD1222 COVID-19 vaccine. Only in-frame clones appear in the TCRdb table, and some are missing; sequencing was by immunoSEQ multiplex PCR. The sample has 150,000 to 200,000 clones, 75% to 95% seen once. The sample was peripheral blood, taken on day 0 of AZD1222 vaccination. These receptors were obtained from an adult in good health.

The chain links TRBV7-2 to TRBJ2-5; maybe TRBD2 (6 bases). CDR3 length: 12 amino acids. The V gene's germline CDR1 is SGHTA and CDR2 FQGNSA. V was shortened by 3 bases and J by 5 bases, with 7 bases between the two germline ends. The CDR3 sequence: CASSFRGETQYF. CDR3 sequence (DNA): TGTGCCAGCAGCTTTCGGGGGGAGACCCAGTACTTC.

The chain couples TRBV5-6 to TRBJ2-1; D remains ambiguous. Germline CDR1 reads SGHDT; CDR2 reads YYEEEE. This CDR3 contains 15 residues. Trimming left V 1 base short and J 0 bases short, with 8 bases between. The CDR3 region is CASSLMASSYNEQFF. CDR3 sequence (DNA): TGTGCCAGCAGCTTGATGGCGAGCTCCTACAATGAGCAGTTCTTC.

The chain has TRBV18 and TRBJ1-5; no clear D gene. From germline, CDR1 is KGHSH and CDR2 LQKENI. Trimming removed 3 bases from V and 0 bases from J, with 15 bases in between. This CDR3 spans 17 amino acids. CDR3 nucleotide sequence: TGTGCCAGCTCACCTGGGCATGACACTTATAGCAATCAGCCCCAGCATTTT. Amino acids: CASSPGHDTYSNQPQHF.

The chain is built from TRBV6-5 and TRBJ2-7; unclear D gene. Trimming took 7 bases from V and 2 from J, leaving 15 bases between them. Looked up from germline, CDR1 is MNHEY and CDR2 is SVGAGI. The CDR3 covers 14 residues. The CDR3 coding sequence is TGTGCCAGCACGACAAGGACGGCCCCCTACGAGCAGTACTTC. It specifies CASTTRTAPYEQYF.

This chain connects TRBV4-1 to TRBJ1-1, with D possibly matching TRBD1 (6 bases). CDR1 is MGHRA and CDR2 is YSYEKL in the germline V gene. V gave up 3 bases and J gave up 1 base, with 9 bases separating them. CDR3 size: 14 residues. The CDR3 DNA reads TGCGCCAGCAGCCAGGGACACGCGAACACTGAAGCTTTCTTT. Translated, it gives CASSQGHANTEAFF.

This clone has only one observation. The chain is built from TRBV2 and TRBJ2-1; D could derive from TRBD1 or TRBD2 (5 bases each). The CDR3 covers 13 residues. Germline CDR1 reads SNHLY; CDR2 reads FYNNEI. Trimming pared 4 bases from V and 9 bases from J, leaving 13 bases between. The CDR3 DNA sequence: TGTGCCAGCAGTGGGAATTTTGGGGGTGAGCAGTTCTTC. This translates into CASSGNFGGEQFF.

This chain links TRBV5-1 with TRBJ2-2, with 11 bases aligning to TRBD1. After removal of 7 bases from V and 7 bases from J, the junction contained 6 bases not matched to a gene. The CDR3 contains 14 residues. Germline V lookup: CDR1 SGHRS, CDR2 YFSETQ. The CDR3 nucleotides are TGCGCCAGCGGCGGACAGGGGGCGTACGGGGAGCTGTTTTTT. Its protein product is CASGGQGAYGELFF.

The chain uses TRBV28 and TRBJ2-2; TRBD1 aligns across 8 bases. There are 16 residues in the CDR3. The V gene's germline CDR1 is MDHEN and CDR2 SYDVKM. Losses at the gene ends were 7 bases for V and 0 bases for J; bases not matched to a gene: 7. In DNA, the CDR3 is TGTGCCAGCACCGAGACAGGGGCCGCGAACACCGGGGAGCTGTTTTTT. Its translation: CASTETGAANTGELFF.

The gene calls are TRBV19 and TRBJ1-2, with D perhaps TRBD1 (5 bases). The germline V gene encodes CDR1 LNHDA and CDR2 SQIVND (reference sequence). The length of the CDR3 is 14 residues. Trimming cost V 8 bases and J 4 bases, with 17 bases left between them. The CDR3 nucleotides are TGTGCCAGTGCCCCGGCCAGGGTATCCTATGGCTACACCTTC. Amino acids: CASAPARVSYGYTF.

V gene TRBV6-1 combines with J gene TRBJ1-2; 10 nucleotides align to TRBD1. V was pared by 2 bases and J by 7 bases, with 7 bases of the junction left unmatched. Per germline, CDR1 MNHNS and CDR2 SASEGT. The CDR3 consists of 15 residues. As DNA, the CDR3 is TGTGCCAGCAGTGAATTTTTGACAGGGGGCCTTGGCTACACCTTC. Translated: CASSEFLTGGLGYTF.

The chain carries TRBV30 and TRBJ1-2; D gene unclear. The CDR3 length is 13 residues. Between the trimmed V and J ends, which lost 3 bases and 5 bases, there was a span of 13 bases. Germline CDR1 reads GTSNPN; CDR2 reads SVGIG (reference sequence). The CDR3 loop is CAWSFGVVYGYTF. The CDR3 nucleotides are TGTGCCTGGAGCTTCGGGGTAGTATATGGCTACACCTTC.

This chain uses TRBV11-2 with TRBJ1-3; 7 nucleotides match TRBD1. J gave up 4 bases and V 5 bases, and 8 bases lay outside the gene matches. Germline V gene data show CDR1 as SGHAT and CDR2 as FQNNGV. CDR3 length equals 15 residues. This chain's CDR3 is CASSQRRDRGNTIYF. The CDR3 DNA reads as TGTGCCAGCAGCCAGCGCCGGGACAGAGGAAACACCATATATTTT.

This clone came up once. The V and J genes are TRBV30 and TRBJ1-2; D uncertain. Germline loops: CDR1 GTSNPN, CDR2 SVGIG (reference sequence). The V end was cut by 2 bases, the J end by 6 bases, with 7 bases between. The CDR3 has 11 residues. In nucleotides, the CDR3 is TGTGCCTGGAGTACGGTTAATGGCTACACCTTC. Its translation: CAWSTVNGYTF.

This clone was detected once. The chain carries TRBV7-3 and TRBJ1-5, with 7 bases lining up with TRBD1. The CDR3 length is 13 residues. V was clipped by 8 bases and J by 3 bases; unmatched bases: 4. Germline CDR1 SGHTA, CDR2 FQGTGA. This CDR3 reads CASGQVPNQPQHF. The CDR3 DNA sequence: TGTGCCAGCGGACAGGTCCCCAATCAGCCCCAGCATTTT.